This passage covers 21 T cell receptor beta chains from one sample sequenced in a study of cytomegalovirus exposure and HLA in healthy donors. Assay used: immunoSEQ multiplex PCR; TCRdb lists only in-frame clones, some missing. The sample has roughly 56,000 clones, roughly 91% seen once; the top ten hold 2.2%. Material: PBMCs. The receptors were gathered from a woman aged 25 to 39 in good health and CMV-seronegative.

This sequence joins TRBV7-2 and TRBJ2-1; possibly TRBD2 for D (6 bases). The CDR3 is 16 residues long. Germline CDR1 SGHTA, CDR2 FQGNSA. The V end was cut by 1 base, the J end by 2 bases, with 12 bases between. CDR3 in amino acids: CASSLGGTGAYNEQFF. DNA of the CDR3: TGTGCCAGCAGCTTAGGGGGTACGGGAGCCTACAATGAGCAGTTCTTC.

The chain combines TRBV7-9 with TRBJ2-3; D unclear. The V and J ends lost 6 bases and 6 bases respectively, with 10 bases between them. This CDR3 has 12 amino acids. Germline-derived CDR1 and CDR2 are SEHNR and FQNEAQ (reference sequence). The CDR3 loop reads CASRRQADTQYF. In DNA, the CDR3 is TGTGCCAGCAGGCGTCAGGCCGATACGCAGTATTTT.

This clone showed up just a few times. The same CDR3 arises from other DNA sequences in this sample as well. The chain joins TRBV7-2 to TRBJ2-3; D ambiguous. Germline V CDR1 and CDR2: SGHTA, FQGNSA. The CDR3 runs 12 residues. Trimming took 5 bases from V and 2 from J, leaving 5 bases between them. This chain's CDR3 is CASSPYTDTQYF. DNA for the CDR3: TGTGCCAGCAGCCCTTACACAGATACGCAGTATTTT.

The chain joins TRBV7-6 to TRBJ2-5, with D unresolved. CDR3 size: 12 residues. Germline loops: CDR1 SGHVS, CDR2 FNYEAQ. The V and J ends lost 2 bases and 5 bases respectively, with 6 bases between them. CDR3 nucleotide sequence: TGTGCCAGCAGCTTATCCGGGGAGACCCAGTACTTC. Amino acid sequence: CASSLSGETQYF.

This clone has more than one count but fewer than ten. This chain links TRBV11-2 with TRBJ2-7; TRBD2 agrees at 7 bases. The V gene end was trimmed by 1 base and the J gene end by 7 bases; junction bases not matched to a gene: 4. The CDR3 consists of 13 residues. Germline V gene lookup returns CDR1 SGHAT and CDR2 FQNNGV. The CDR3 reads CASSLGGGVEQYF. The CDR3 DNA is TGTGCCAGCAGCTTAGGGGGGGGTGTTGAGCAGTACTTC. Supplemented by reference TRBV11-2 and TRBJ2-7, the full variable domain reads EAGVAQSPRYKIIEKRQSVAFWCNPISGHATLYWYQQILGQGPKLLIQFQNNGVVDDSQLPKDRFSAERLKGVDSTLKIQPAKLEDSAVYLCASSLGGGVEQYFGPGTRLTVT.

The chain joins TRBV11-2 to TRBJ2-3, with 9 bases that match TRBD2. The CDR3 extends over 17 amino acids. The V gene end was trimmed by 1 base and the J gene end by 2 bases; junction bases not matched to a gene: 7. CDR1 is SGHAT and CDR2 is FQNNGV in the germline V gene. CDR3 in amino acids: CASSLGFPSGVTDTQYF. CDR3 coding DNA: TGTGCCAGCAGCTTAGGGTTTCCTAGCGGGGTCACAGATACGCAGTATTTT.

The CDR3 sequence: CASELAGAYEQYF. CDR3 nucleotide sequence: TGTGCCAGCGAACTAGCGGGAGCTTACGAGCAGTACTTC. The chain joins TRBV6-1 to TRBJ2-7, with 11 bases matching TRBD2. CDR1 and CDR2 from the germline V gene are MNHNS and SASEGT. The CDR3 length is 13 residues. J gave up 4 bases and V 8 bases, and 4 bases lay outside the gene matches.

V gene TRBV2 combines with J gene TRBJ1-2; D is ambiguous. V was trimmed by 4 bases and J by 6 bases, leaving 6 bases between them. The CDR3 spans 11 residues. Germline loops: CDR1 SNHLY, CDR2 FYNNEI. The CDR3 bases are TGTGCCAGCAGTGGGGGAGATGGCTACACCTTC. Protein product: CASSGGDGYTF.

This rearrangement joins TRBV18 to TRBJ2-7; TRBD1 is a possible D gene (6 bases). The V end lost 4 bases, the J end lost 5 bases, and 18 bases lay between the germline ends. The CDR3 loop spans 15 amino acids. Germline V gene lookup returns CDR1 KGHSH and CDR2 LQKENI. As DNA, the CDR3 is TGTGCCAGCTCACTGTGGTCGACAGGTGCCCACGAGCAGTACTTC. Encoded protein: CASSLWSTGAHEQYF. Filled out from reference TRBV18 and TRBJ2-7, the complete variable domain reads NAGVMQNPRHLVRRRGQEARLRCSPMKGHSHVYWYRQLPEEGLKFMVYLQKENIIDESGMPKERFSAEFPKEGPSILRIQQVVRGDSAAYFCASSLWSTGAHEQYFGPGTRLTVT.

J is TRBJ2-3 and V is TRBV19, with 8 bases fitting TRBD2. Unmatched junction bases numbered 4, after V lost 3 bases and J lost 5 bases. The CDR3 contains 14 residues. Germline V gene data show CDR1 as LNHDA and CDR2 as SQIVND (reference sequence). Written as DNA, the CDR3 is TGTGCCAGTAGTATCGCGGGAGGCCAAGATACGCAGTATTTT. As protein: CASSIAGGQDTQYF.

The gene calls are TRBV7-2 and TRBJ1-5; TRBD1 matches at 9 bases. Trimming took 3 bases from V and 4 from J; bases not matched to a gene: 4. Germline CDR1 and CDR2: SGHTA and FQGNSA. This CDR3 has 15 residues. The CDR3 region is CASSFGTGRNQPQHF. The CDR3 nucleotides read TGTGCCAGCAGCTTCGGGACAGGGAGAAATCAGCCCCAGCATTTT.

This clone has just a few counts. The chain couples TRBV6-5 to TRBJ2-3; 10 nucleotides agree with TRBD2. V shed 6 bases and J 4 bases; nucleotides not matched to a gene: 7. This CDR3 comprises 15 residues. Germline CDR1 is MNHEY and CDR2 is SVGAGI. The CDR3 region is CASRNTGLAPDTQYF. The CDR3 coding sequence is TGTGCCAGCAGAAATACGGGACTAGCGCCAGATACGCAGTATTTT.

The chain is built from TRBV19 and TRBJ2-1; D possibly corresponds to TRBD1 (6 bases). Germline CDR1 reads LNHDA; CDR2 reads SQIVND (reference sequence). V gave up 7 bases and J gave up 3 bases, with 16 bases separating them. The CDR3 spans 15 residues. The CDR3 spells CASKEQGLSYNEQFF. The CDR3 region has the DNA TGTGCCAGTAAGGAGCAGGGGTTGAGCTACAATGAGCAGTTCTTC.

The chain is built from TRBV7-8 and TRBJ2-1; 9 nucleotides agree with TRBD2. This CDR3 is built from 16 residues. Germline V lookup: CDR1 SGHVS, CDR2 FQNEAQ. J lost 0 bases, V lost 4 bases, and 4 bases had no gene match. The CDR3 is CASSSRSGSSYNEQFF. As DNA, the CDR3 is TGTGCCAGCAGCTCCCGTAGCGGGAGCTCCTACAATGAGCAGTTCTTC.

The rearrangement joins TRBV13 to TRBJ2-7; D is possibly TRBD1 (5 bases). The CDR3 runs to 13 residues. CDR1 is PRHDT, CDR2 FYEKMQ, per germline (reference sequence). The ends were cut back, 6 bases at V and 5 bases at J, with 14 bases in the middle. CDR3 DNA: TGTGCCAGCAGAATATCAGGGTACAACGAGCAGTACTTC. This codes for CASRISGYNEQYF.

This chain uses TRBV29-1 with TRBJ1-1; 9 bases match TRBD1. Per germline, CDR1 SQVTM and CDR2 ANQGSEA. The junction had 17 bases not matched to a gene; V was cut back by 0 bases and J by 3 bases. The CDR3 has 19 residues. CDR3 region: CSVEDRSDRGSQIYTEAFF. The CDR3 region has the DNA TGCAGCGTTGAAGATAGAAGTGACAGGGGGTCCCAAATCTACACTGAAGCTTTCTTT. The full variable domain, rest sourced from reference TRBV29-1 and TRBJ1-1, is SAVISQKPSRDICQRGTSLTIQCQVDSQVTMMFWYRQQPGQSLTLIATANQGSEATYESGFVIDKFPISRPNLTFSTLTVSNMSPEDSSIYLCSVEDRSDRGSQIYTEAFFGQGTRLTVV.

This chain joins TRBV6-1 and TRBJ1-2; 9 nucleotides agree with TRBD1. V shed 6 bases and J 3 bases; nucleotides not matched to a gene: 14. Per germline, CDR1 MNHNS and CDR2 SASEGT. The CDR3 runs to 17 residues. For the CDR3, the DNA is TGTGCCAGCAGGGAAACCGGGACAGGGCCTGCACACTATGGCTACACCTTC. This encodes CASRETGTGPAHYGYTF.

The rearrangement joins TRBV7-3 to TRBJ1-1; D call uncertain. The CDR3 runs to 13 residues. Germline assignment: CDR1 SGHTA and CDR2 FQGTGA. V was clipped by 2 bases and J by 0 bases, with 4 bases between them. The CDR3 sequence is CASSLAMNTEAFF. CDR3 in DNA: TGTGCCAGCAGCTTAGCGATGAACACTGAAGCTTTCTTT.

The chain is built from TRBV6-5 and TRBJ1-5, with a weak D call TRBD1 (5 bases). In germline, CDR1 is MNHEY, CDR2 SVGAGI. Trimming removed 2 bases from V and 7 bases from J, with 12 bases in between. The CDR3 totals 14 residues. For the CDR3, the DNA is TGTGCCAGCAGTTACGACGGGGGAGGGCAGCCCCAGCATTTT. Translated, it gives CASSYDGGGQPQHF.

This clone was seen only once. CDR3 amino acids: CASSRREITNTGELFF. CDR3 in DNA: TGCGCCAGCTCGAGGAGGGAGATAACGAACACCGGGGAGCTGTTTTTT. The rearrangement joins TRBV5-1 to TRBJ2-2; D might be TRBD2 (6 bases). Germline lookup yields CDR1 SGHRS and CDR2 YFSETQ. The CDR3 totals 16 residues. Between the trimmed V and J ends, which lost 7 bases and 0 bases, there was a span of 16 bases.

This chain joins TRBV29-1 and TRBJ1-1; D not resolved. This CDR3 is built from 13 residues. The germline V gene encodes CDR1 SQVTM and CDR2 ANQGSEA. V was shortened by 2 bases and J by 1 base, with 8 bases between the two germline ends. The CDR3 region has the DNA TGCAGCGTTGAACGTCCAGAGAACACTGAAGCTTTCTTT. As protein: CSVERPENTEAFF.